Shown below are 31 T cell receptor beta chains from a single sample sequenced in a study of blood T cell repertoires in COVID-19. Generated by immunoSEQ multiplex PCR, the TCRdb table keeps only in-frame clones and is missing some. The table has roughly 140,000 clones, about 85% seen once. The sample consisted of peripheral blood. These receptors were collected from a woman between 40 and 55 years old with active or convalescent COVID-19.

The chain recombines TRBV9 with TRBJ2-7, with D possibly matching TRBD2 (5 bases). Trimming pared 0 bases from V and 2 bases from J, leaving 15 bases between. Per germline, CDR1 SGDLS and CDR2 YYNGEE. This CDR3 region has 16 residues. CDR3 sequence (DNA): TGTGCCAGCAGCGTAGTGGCCAGAGGGCCCCCCTACGAGCAGTACTTC. It encodes CASSVVARGPPYEQYF.

The chain combines TRBV7-9 with TRBJ1-2, with 11 bases aligning to TRBD1. The germline V gene encodes CDR1 SEHNR and CDR2 FQNEAQ (reference sequence). The CDR3 has 15 residues. The junction had 3 bases not matched to a gene; V was cut back by 3 bases and J by 3 bases. The CDR3 spells CASSFGQGADYGYTF. The CDR3, as DNA: TGTGCCAGCAGCTTCGGACAGGGGGCGGACTATGGCTACACCTTC.

This chain uses TRBV12-5 with TRBJ1-2; D perhaps matches TRBD1 (5 bases). The germline V gene encodes CDR1 LGHNT and CDR2 FRNRAP. The CDR3 is 15 amino acids. Trimming cost V 1 base and J 4 bases, with 13 bases left between them. CDR3 bases: TGTGCTAGTGGTTTGGCCTCTGACAGTCGCTATGGCTACACCTTC. It specifies CASGLASDSRYGYTF. Variable domain in full (rest from reference TRBV12-5 and TRBJ1-2): DARVTQTPRHKVTEMGQEVTMRCQPILGHNTVFWYRQTMMQGLELLAYFRNRAPLDDSGMPKDRFSAEMPDATLATLKIQPSEPRDSAVYFCASGLASDSRYGYTFGSGTRLTVV.

The chain combines TRBV13 with TRBJ2-2; D uncertain. CDR3 length equals 11 residues. The V end lost 7 bases, the J end lost 6 bases, and 6 bases lay between the germline ends. Germline V gives CDR1 PRHDT, CDR2 FYEKMQ (reference sequence). The CDR3, as DNA: TGTGCCAGCACCGGTCCCGGGGAGCTGTTTTTT. It yields the protein CASTGPGELFF.

The chain is built from TRBV25-1 and TRBJ2-2; 9 bases map to TRBD1. V lost 6 bases, J lost 3 bases, and 2 bases stayed unmatched. The CDR3 is 14 residues long. The germline gives CDR1 MGHDK, CDR2 SYGVNS. CDR3 sequence: CASRGDRDTGELFF. CDR3 sequence (DNA): TGTGCCAGCAGGGGGGACAGGGACACCGGGGAGCTGTTTTTT.

The V call is TRBV6-4, the J call TRBJ1-1; 8 positions match TRBD1. Germline V gene lookup returns CDR1 MRHNA and CDR2 SNTAGT. The CDR3 has 13 residues. V dropped 6 bases and J dropped 1; count of bases not matched to a gene: 1. CDR3 in amino acids: CASRGTGNTEAFF. CDR3 DNA: TGTGCCAGCAGGGGGACAGGGAACACTGAAGCTTTCTTT.

The chain carries TRBV5-1 and TRBJ1-2, with D maybe TRBD1 (5 bases). Germline loops: CDR1 SGHRS, CDR2 YFSETQ. V gave up 6 bases and J gave up 4 bases, with 25 bases separating them. The CDR3 is 17 amino acids. The CDR3 is CASTPSATRVGSYGYTF. For the CDR3, the DNA is TGCGCCAGCACCCCGTCGGCAACCAGGGTTGGTAGCTATGGCTACACCTTC.

This clone came up many times. The V and J genes are TRBV7-9 and TRBJ2-7, with 11 bases fitting TRBD2. Germline CDR1 and CDR2: SEHNR and FQNEAQ (reference sequence). Losses at the gene ends were 4 bases for V and 2 bases for J; bases not matched to a gene: 4. CDR3 size: 15 residues. CDR3 DNA sequence: TGTGCCAGCAGCTCAAGACTAGCGGGGACCTACGAGCAGTACTTC. Its translation: CASSSRLAGTYEQYF.

This sequence joins TRBV3-1 (or the pseudogene TRBV3-2) and TRBJ1-1; TRBD1 might be the D (5 bases). Trimming took 0 bases from V and 11 from J, leaving 13 bases between them. The CDR3 is made up of 13 amino acids. Germline V gives CDR1 LGHDT, CDR2 YNNKEL (reference sequence). CDR3 nucleotide sequence: TGTGCCAGCAGCCAAGAAGGGGACGCGGGGGCTTTCTTT. It encodes CASSQEGDAGAFF.

V is TRBV9 and J is TRBJ1-5, with TRBD1 as a possible D gene (6 bases). Germline CDR1 reads SGDLS; CDR2 reads YYNGEE. The CDR3 extends over 13 amino acids. Trimming took 3 bases from V and 10 from J, leaving 14 bases between them. For the CDR3, the DNA is TGTGCCAGCAGCGGGACCCGAGGGGGACCCCAGCATTTT. As protein: CASSGTRGGPQHF.

The chain has TRBV6-4 and TRBJ1-2; weak D call: TRBD1 (5 bases). The V gene lost 4 bases and the J gene lost 5 bases, with 11 bases spanning the gap. Germline CDR1 and CDR2: MRHNA and SNTAGT. The CDR3 is made up of 13 amino acids. As DNA, the CDR3 is TGTGCCAGCAGTGTCGGTAGGGGTTATGGCTACACCTTC. Protein sequence: CASSVGRGYGYTF.

This chain connects TRBV30 to TRBJ2-1, with 11 bases that match TRBD1. The CDR3 length is 12 residues. Trimming cost V 8 bases and J 12 bases; bases outside gene matches: 9. From germline, CDR1 is GTSNPN and CDR2 SVGIG (reference sequence). Here the CDR3 DNA reads TGTGCCGCGGACAGGGGGCGTCCGGGGCAGTTCTTC. It specifies CAADRGRPGQFF.

This clone was seen only a few times. The chain employs TRBV28 and TRBJ2-5; 13 bases match TRBD2. CDR3 length equals 19 residues. The ends lost 3 bases at V and 2 bases at J; junction bases unmatched: 12. CDR1 is MDHEN, CDR2 SYDVKM, per germline. CDR3 in amino acids: CASSLPGGLAGWGQETQYF. In DNA form, the CDR3 reads TGTGCCAGCAGTTTGCCAGGGGGACTAGCGGGGTGGGGACAAGAGACCCAGTACTTC.

The rearrangement links TRBV20-1 to TRBJ1-2, with 7 bases fitting TRBD1. V was clipped by 2 bases and J by 8 bases; unmatched bases: 2. Looked up from germline, CDR1 is DFQATT and CDR2 is SNEGSKA (reference sequence). The CDR3 runs 11 residues. As DNA, the CDR3 is TGCAGTGCTAGAAACAGGGGCGGCTACACCTTC. Its translation: CSARNRGGYTF.

This sequence joins TRBV6-5 and TRBJ1-2; D is uncertain. CDR3 size: 13 residues. The germline CDR1 and CDR2 sequences are MNHEY and SVGAGI. Trimming removed 2 bases from V and 2 bases from J, with 6 bases in between. The CDR3 coding sequence is TGTGCCAGCAGTTACGGCGGAAACTATGGCTACACCTTC. Protein sequence: CASSYGGNYGYTF.

For the CDR3, the DNA is TGCGCCAGCAGCATCTCAAGGGGCGGGGATGGCACTGAAGCTTTCTTT. Translating gives CASSISRGGDGTEAFF. The chain recombines TRBV5-1 with TRBJ1-1, with TRBD1 as a possible D gene (5 bases). The CDR3 has 16 residues. V lost 4 bases and J 4 bases, leaving 20 bases between the germline ends. Germline assignment: CDR1 SGHRS and CDR2 YFSETQ.

This chain links TRBV4-1 with TRBJ2-7, with 8 bases matching TRBD1. Germline-derived CDR1 and CDR2 are MGHRA and YSYEKL. The CDR3 runs to 15 residues. V dropped 1 base and J dropped 1; count of bases not matched to a gene: 3. As DNA, the CDR3 is TGCGCCAGCAGCCAAGCCGGGACAGGTTCCTACGAGCAGTACTTC. Protein product: CASSQAGTGSYEQYF.

J is TRBJ1-1 and V is TRBV29-1; D not resolved. V lost 4 bases and J lost 2, with 14 bases in between. Per the germline V gene, CDR1 is SQVTM and CDR2 is ANQGSEA. The CDR3 is made up of 14 amino acids. CDR3: CSVVSSQTNTEAFF. The CDR3 nucleotides are TGCAGCGTTGTCTCTTCCCAGACTAACACTGAAGCTTTCTTT.

This rearrangement joins TRBV6-4 to TRBJ2-3; 10 nucleotides match TRBD1. Germline-derived CDR1 and CDR2 are MRHNA and SNTAGT. The ends lost 3 bases at V and 4 bases at J; junction bases unmatched: 1. The CDR3 extends over 14 amino acids. The DNA of the CDR3 is TGTGCCAGCAGTGAAGGGACAGGGGCAGATACGCAGTATTTT. Translation: CASSEGTGADTQYF.

This clone has more than one count but fewer than ten. This chain links TRBV14 with TRBJ2-5, with TRBD1 matching 11 bases. Losses at the gene ends were 3 bases for V and 5 bases for J; bases not matched to a gene: 8. Per germline, CDR1 SGHDN and CDR2 FVKESK. The CDR3 is 16 residues long. CDR3 coding DNA: TGTGCCAGCAGCCAGGCTCCGGGACAGGGGGACGAGACCCAGTACTTC. Amino acid sequence: CASSQAPGQGDETQYF.

The chain links TRBV28 to TRBJ2-3; 7 bases match TRBD1. Germline V gene lookup returns CDR1 MDHEN and CDR2 SYDVKM. The CDR3 contains 17 residues. J lost 5 bases, V lost 6 bases, and 17 bases had no gene match. The CDR3 region is CASSPLGTAIGRDTQYF. CDR3 bases: TGTGCCAGCAGCCCCCTCGGGACAGCCATTGGGAGAGATACGCAGTATTTT.

The V and J genes are TRBV23-1 and TRBJ1-2, with D possibly matching TRBD1 (6 bases). TRBV23-1 is flagged as an ORF with uncertain function. Trimming took 3 bases from V and 1 from J, leaving 15 bases between them. This CDR3 is 16 amino acids long. CDR3 DNA: TGCGCCAGCAGTCAGGGGGCCCCGGGCGATAACTATGGCTACACCTTC. Amino acid sequence: CASSQGAPGDNYGYTF.

The rearrangement links TRBV6-1 to TRBJ1-2; 11 nucleotides line up with TRBD1. The V segment lost 3 bases and the J segment 4 bases; nucleotides outside the gene matches: 4. The CDR3 contains 15 residues. Germline V gene lookup returns CDR1 MNHNS and CDR2 SASEGT. CDR3 sequence (DNA): TGTGCCAGCAGTGACCAGGGACAGGGGGTCTATGGCTACACCTTC. Its protein product is CASSDQGQGVYGYTF.

The chain employs TRBV9 and TRBJ2-2; D unclear. Trimming stripped 0 bases from V and 4 bases from J, with 7 bases between. Germline V CDR1 and CDR2: SGDLS, YYNGEE. There are 14 residues in the CDR3. The CDR3 coding sequence is TGTGCCAGCAGCGTAGGAGGAATCACCGGGGAGCTGTTTTTT. It codes for CASSVGGITGELFF. Full variable domain (outside the CDR3, taken from reference TRBV9 and TRBJ2-2): DSGVTQTPKHLITATGQRVTLRCSPRSGDLSVYWYQQSLDQGLQFLIQYYNGEERAKGNILERFSAQQFPDLHSELNLSSLELGDSALYFCASSVGGITGELFFGEGSRLTVL.

This clone showed up many times. The CDR3 protein is CASKTGSGNTIYF. The CDR3, as DNA: TGTGCCAGCAAGACAGGCTCTGGAAACACCATATATTTT. The chain links TRBV12-3 or TRBV12-4 to TRBJ1-3, with D tentatively TRBD1 (6 bases). V was cut by 7 bases and J by 0 bases, with 7 bases left in between. The CDR3 has 13 residues.

The chain has TRBV6-5 and TRBJ1-5, with D maybe TRBD1 (5 bases). Germline V gives CDR1 MNHEY, CDR2 SVGAGI. The CDR3 covers 15 residues. Trimming stripped 6 bases from V and 0 bases from J, with 12 bases between. The CDR3 DNA reads as TGTGCCAGCAGCCAGGGAGGGCCTAGCAATCAGCCCCAGCATTTT. This translates into CASSQGGPSNQPQHF.

This sequence joins TRBV28 and TRBJ2-1; 10 positions agree with TRBD1. From germline, CDR1 is MDHEN and CDR2 SYDVKM. V lost 6 bases, J lost 1 base, and 3 bases stayed unmatched. This CDR3 is built from 15 residues. The DNA of the CDR3 is TGTGCCAGCAGACGACAGGGGGCGTCCTACAATGAGCAGTTCTTC. Translating gives CASRRQGASYNEQFF.

The genes are TRBV6-6 and TRBJ1-3; D may be TRBD1 (5 bases). Germline loops: CDR1 MNHNY, CDR2 SVGAGI (reference sequence). Trimming left V 2 bases short and J 0 bases short, with 8 bases between. The length of the CDR3 is 15 residues. Here the CDR3 reads CASSYRDSSGNTIYF. The CDR3, as DNA: TGTGCCAGCAGTTACCGCGACAGCTCTGGAAACACCATATATTTT.

The chain couples TRBV25-1 to TRBJ2-1, with D tentatively TRBD1 (5 bases). This CDR3 is built from 15 residues. Germline values: CDR1 MGHDK, CDR2 SYGVNS. Trimming took 2 bases from V and 7 from J, leaving 15 bases between them. The CDR3 spells CASSEQGSAVNEQFF. For the CDR3, the DNA is TGTGCCAGCAGTGAACAGGGTTCGGCCGTGAATGAGCAGTTCTTC.

The genes are TRBV7-2 and TRBJ1-5, with D possibly matching TRBD1 (5 bases). V dropped 5 bases and J dropped 0 bases, with 8 bases sitting between them. Germline V gives CDR1 SGHTA, CDR2 FQGNSA. This CDR3 is 14 amino acids long. The CDR3 reads CASSHTGSNQPQHF. The CDR3 DNA reads as TGTGCCAGCAGCCACACAGGTAGCAATCAGCCCCAGCATTTT. The whole variable domain, remainder taken from reference TRBV7-2 and TRBJ1-5, is GAGVSQSPSNKVTEKGKDVELRCDPISGHTALYWYRQSLGQGLEFLIYFQGNSAPDKSGLPSDRFSAERTGGSVSTLTIQRTQQEDSAVYLCASSHTGSNQPQHFGDGTRLSIL.

The chain employs TRBV3-1 (or the pseudogene TRBV3-2) and TRBJ2-1, with D possibly matching TRBD1 (6 bases). V dropped 4 bases and J dropped 7 bases, with 11 bases sitting between them. The germline CDR1 and CDR2 sequences are LGHDT and YNNKEL (reference sequence). The CDR3 is 13 residues long. The CDR3 bases are TGTGCCAGCAGCCCTTACACAGGGAATGAGCAGTTCTTC. Translation gives CASSPYTGNEQFF.